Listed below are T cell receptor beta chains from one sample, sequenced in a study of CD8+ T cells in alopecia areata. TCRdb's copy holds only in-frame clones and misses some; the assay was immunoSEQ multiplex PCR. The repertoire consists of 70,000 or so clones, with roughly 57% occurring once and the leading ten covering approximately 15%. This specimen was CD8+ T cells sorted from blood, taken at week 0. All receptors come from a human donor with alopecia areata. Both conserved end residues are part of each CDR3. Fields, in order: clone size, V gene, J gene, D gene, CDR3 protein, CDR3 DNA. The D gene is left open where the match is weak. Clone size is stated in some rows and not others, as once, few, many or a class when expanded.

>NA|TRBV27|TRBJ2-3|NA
CASSFAHTDTQYF
TGTGCCAGCAGTTTCGCCCACACAGATACGCAGTATTTT
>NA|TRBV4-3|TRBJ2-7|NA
CASSQTPGLNEQYF
TGCGCCAGCAGCCAAACACCAGGGCTAAACGAGCAGTACTTC
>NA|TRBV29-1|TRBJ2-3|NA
CSVAREGLTDTQYF
TGCAGCGTTGCCCGTGAGGGGTTGACAGATACGCAGTATTTT
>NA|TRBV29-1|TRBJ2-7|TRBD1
CSAKGQGSSYEQYF
TGCAGCGCGAAGGGACAGGGGAGCTCCTACGAGCAGTACTTC
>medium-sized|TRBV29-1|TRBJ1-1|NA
CSVVPNTEAFF
TGCAGCGTTGTTCCAAACACTGAAGCTTTCTTT
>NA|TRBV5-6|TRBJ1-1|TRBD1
CASSLVGQGVYTEAFF
TGTGCCAGCAGCTTGGTTGGACAGGGAGTCTACACTGAAGCTTTCTTT
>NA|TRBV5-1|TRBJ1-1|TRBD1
CASSQGDRQENTEAFF
TGCGCCAGCAGCCAAGGGGACAGGCAGGAAAACACTGAAGCTTTCTTT
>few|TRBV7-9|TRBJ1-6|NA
CASSLLPGGGSNSPLHF
TGTGCCAGCAGCTTACTCCCTGGCGGCGGTTCTAATTCACCCCTCCACTTT
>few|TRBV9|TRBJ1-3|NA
CASSATTDAGNTIYF
TGTGCCAGCAGCGCAACCACAGATGCTGGAAACACCATATATTTT
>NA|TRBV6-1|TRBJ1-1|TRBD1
CASSATGGAYTEAFF
TGTGCCAGCAGTGCCACAGGGGGCGCTTACACTGAAGCTTTCTTT
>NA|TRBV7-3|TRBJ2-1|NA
CASSLRSNEQFF
TGTGCCAGCAGCTTAAGAAGCAATGAGCAGTTCTTC
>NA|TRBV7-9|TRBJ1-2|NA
CASSYSGDPDYGYTF
TGTGCCAGCAGCTATTCAGGGGATCCTGACTATGGCTACACCTTC
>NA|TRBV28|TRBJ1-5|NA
CASSSLTGFRQPQHF
TGTGCCAGCAGCTCCCTGACAGGCTTCCGTCAGCCCCAGCATTTT
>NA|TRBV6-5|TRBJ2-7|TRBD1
CASSYGQGSSYEQYF
TGTGCCAGCAGTTATGGACAGGGCAGCTCCTACGAGCAGTACTTC
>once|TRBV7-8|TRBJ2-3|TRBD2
CASSPIAGGSTDTQYF
TGTGCCAGCAGCCCTATAGCGGGGGGCAGCACAGATACGCAGTATTTT
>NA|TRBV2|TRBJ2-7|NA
CASSSQGRAYEQYF
TGTGCCAGCAGCTCGCAGGGCAGGGCCTACGAGCAGTACTTC
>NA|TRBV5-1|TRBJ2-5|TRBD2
CASSLLGLAGRKETQYF
TGCGCCAGCAGCTTGTTGGGACTAGCGGGGCGAAAAGAGACCCAGTACTTC
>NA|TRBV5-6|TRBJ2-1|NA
CASSLGAAGYSYNEQFF
TGTGCCAGCAGCTTGGGGGCGGCGGGGTACTCCTACAATGAGCAGTTCTTC